This paragraph covers one T cell receptor beta chain sequence. This entry belongs to a study of long-term antiretroviral therapy in people with HIV. Trimming took 2 bases from V and 0 from J, leaving 5 bases between them. This CDR3 has 15 amino acids. Germline V gene lookup returns CDR1 MNHNS and CDR2 SASEGT. This was the immunoSEQ v3.0 assay at survey level. The protocol was immunoSEQ multiplex PCR, while the TCRdb copy is restricted to in-frame clones and leaves out a portion. Here the sample spans about 34,000 clones, around 90% being singletons. Participants living with HIV all received treatment in the United States.

The TCR comes from a man aged 18 to 30 with HIV. The material sequenced was unsorted PBMCs, taken 1.1 years after starting antiretroviral therapy. J is TRBJ2-6 and V is TRBV6-1; no clear D gene. This chain's CDR3 is CASSESHSGANVLTF. Written as DNA, the CDR3 is TGTGCCAGCAGTGAAAGTCACTCTGGGGCCAACGTCCTGACTTTC.